This is a list of T cell receptor beta chains from one sample in a study of cytomegalovirus exposure and HLA in healthy donors. TCRdb's copy holds only in-frame clones and misses some; the assay was immunoSEQ multiplex PCR. The sample lists over 130,000 clones; over 80% were seen once. Sequencing was performed on PBMCs. The receptors were sampled from a female donor in good health and CMV-seronegative. Both conserved end residues are part of each CDR3. D genes are given only for firm matches. Size tells how often a clone was seen (once, few, many) or the class of an expanded clone, and some rows leave it out.

v_gene	d_gene	abundance	j_gene	CDR3aa	CDR3nt
TRBV27	TRBD1	-	TRBJ2-7	CASSRYRGQEQYF	TGTGCCAGCAGTCGCTACAGGGGGCAGGAGCAGTACTTC
TRBV2	-	-	TRBJ1-4	CASSERSALTLGANEKLFF	TGTGCCAGCAGTGAACGATCGGCCCTGACCTTGGGGGCCAATGAAAAACTGTTTTTT
TRBV28	TRBD1	-	TRBJ2-7	CASSSPLWTGVYEQYF	TGTGCCAGCAGTTCCCCCCTATGGACAGGGGTGTACGAGCAGTACTTC
TRBV12-5	-	-	TRBJ2-1	CASGLGGPYNEQFF	TGTGCTAGTGGACTGGGGGGACCCTACAATGAGCAGTTCTTC
TRBV13	TRBD1	few	TRBJ2-7	CASRSLAGGNEQYF	TGTGCCAGCAGATCCCTGGCAGGGGGTAACGAGCAGTACTTC
TRBV27	-	-	TRBJ2-7	CASSLLALDYEQYF	TGTGCCAGCAGTTTATTAGCACTGGACTACGAGCAGTACTTC
TRBV27	TRBD2	few	TRBJ2-5	CATWGGSVGETQYF	TGTGCCACCTGGGGCGGGAGTGTTGGAGAGACCCAGTACTTC
TRBV19	-	-	TRBJ1-5	CASSKGRDGNQPQHF	TGTGCCAGTTCGAAAGGCAGGGATGGCAATCAGCCCCAGCATTTT
TRBV10-3	-	-	TRBJ2-7	CAISGRDSYEQYF	TGTGCCATCTCCGGCAGGGACTCCTACGAGCAGTACTTC
TRBV6-5	TRBD1	-	TRBJ1-5	CATRDRRYSNQPQHF	TGTGCCACCAGGGACAGGAGATATAGCAATCAGCCCCAGCATTTT
TRBV10-3	TRBD1	-	TRBJ2-7	CAISPGTGNNEQYF	TGTGCCATCAGCCCCGGGACAGGGAACAACGAGCAGTACTTC
TRBV6-1	TRBD1	-	TRBJ2-7	CASSVTGARYEQYF	TGTGCCAGCAGTGTAACAGGGGCGCGCTACGAGCAGTACTTC
TRBV28	-	-	TRBJ1-5	CASSYPRGRGSYSNQPQHF	TGTGCCAGCAGTTACCCCCGGGGCAGGGGTTCGTATAGCAATCAGCCCCAGCATTTT
TRBV19	TRBD2	once	TRBJ2-2	CAIGGLAGGKTGELFF	TGTGCCATAGGAGGACTAGCGGGAGGGAAGACCGGGGAGCTGTTTTTT
TRBV30	-	once	TRBJ1-1	CAWATGNTEAFF	TGTGCCTGGGCAACAGGGAACACTGAAGCTTTCTTT
TRBV29-1	TRBD1	-	TRBJ2-4	CSVEVATGGEVDIQYF	TGCAGCGTTGAAGTAGCGACAGGGGGTGAGGTGGACATTCAGTACTTC
TRBV19	-	-	TRBJ1-5	CASSIDRTGNQPQHF	TGTGCCAGTAGTATAGACAGGACAGGCAATCAGCCCCAGCATTTT
TRBV4-1	TRBD2	-	TRBJ2-1	CASSQDQLAGGSHEQFF	TGCGCCAGCAGCCAAGATCAACTAGCGGGAGGCAGCCATGAGCAGTTCTTC
TRBV27	TRBD2	few	TRBJ2-7	CASSLLAGGSYEQYF	TGTGCCAGCAGTTTACTAGCGGGAGGTTCCTACGAGCAGTACTTC
TRBV5-4	-	-	TRBJ2-1	CASSFGGSDNEQFF	TGTGCCAGCAGCTTTGGAGGGAGTGACAATGAGCAGTTCTTC
TRBV4-2	TRBD1	-	TRBJ2-1	CASSQVGGPYNEQFF	TGTGCCAGCAGCCAAGTAGGGGGCCCCTACAATGAGCAGTTCTTC
TRBV27	-	few	TRBJ2-7	CASSLIGGLNEQYF	TGTGCCAGCAGTTTAATAGGCGGGCTAAACGAGCAGTACTTC
TRBV6-1	-	-	TRBJ1-1	CASSEGYAGNTEAFF	TGTGCCAGCAGTGAAGGATATGCGGGAAACACTGAAGCTTTCTTT
TRBV29-1	-	-	TRBJ1-1	CSVEGSDGIAEAFF	TGCAGCGTTGAAGGGAGTGACGGGATCGCTGAAGCTTTCTTT
TRBV5-6	-	-	TRBJ2-7	CASSPGAGTYEQYF	TGTGCCAGCAGCCCAGGGGCAGGGACCTACGAGCAGTACTTC
TRBV19	TRBD1	-	TRBJ2-7	CASSPGQSSYEQYF	TGTGCCAGTAGTCCGGGACAGAGCTCCTACGAGCAGTACTTC
TRBV27	-	-	TRBJ1-5	CASSLSAGNQPQHF	TGTGCCAGCAGTTTATCGGCAGGTAATCAGCCCCAGCATTTT
TRBV6-5	TRBD1	-	TRBJ2-7	CASSLSTGIYEQYF	TGTGCCAGCAGTTTATCGACAGGGATCTACGAGCAGTACTTC
TRBV10-3	TRBD1	-	TRBJ1-1	CAIGTGVGASTEAFF	TGTGCCATAGGGACAGGGGTAGGGGCCAGCACTGAAGCTTTCTTT